This T cell receptor (beta chain) was identified during a study of shared clonotypes between healthy human individuals. The germline gives CDR1 MNHEY, CDR2 SMNVEV (reference sequence). Trimming stripped 3 bases from V and 0 bases from J, with 18 bases between. The length of the CDR3 is 18 residues. A remark on this clone: Its antigen is as yet unknown.

Both subsets, CD45RA+ naive and CD45RA-negative memory, were split from the CD4+ cells. General study results and limits: Naive subsets generally exceeded memory subsets in estimated richness.

The protocol was immunoSEQ multiplex PCR, while the TCRdb copy is restricted to in-frame clones and leaves out a portion. The profile covers millions of clones, with roughly nine tenths appearing a single time and over 0.12% taken by the ten largest. This receptor was taken from a man aged 18 to 29 in good health. Sample: naive CD4+ T cells sorted from blood. Subset meaning: CD45RA+ positively selected. The J gene is TRBJ1-5, the V gene TRBV27; D is unresolved. DNA for the CDR3: TGTGCCAGCAGTTTGGGGATGACATCACCTTATAGCAATCAGCCCCAGCATTTT. Protein product: CASSLGMTSPYSNQPQHF.